The entry below describes one TCR beta chain. The source of the sample is a study of shared clonotypes between healthy human individuals. TCRdb's copy holds only in-frame clones and misses some; the assay was immunoSEQ multiplex PCR. The sample lists 650,000 to 700,000 clones; 90% were seen once. The donors were adults (healthy and HIV-negative) with no recent acute infections or vaccinations. This TCR was sampled from a man between 18 and 29 years old in good health. Some clones in this sample may be carry-over from other donors' samples. The sample taken for sequencing was memory CD8+ T cells from PBMCs. Subset: CD45RO+ cells pooled with CCR7-negative TemRA cells.

The CDR3: CASSLYSGQGANEKLFF. The CDR3 nucleotides read TGTGCCAGCAGTTTATACTCGGGGCAGGGGGCGAATGAAAAACTGTTTTTT. The chain couples TRBV27 to TRBJ1-4; 8 nucleotides line up with TRBD1. The V gene's germline CDR1 is MNHEY and CDR2 SMNVEV (reference sequence). This CDR3 has 17 amino acids. J was trimmed by 5 bases and V by 1 base; bases with no gene match: 9.